Here is one T cell receptor (beta chain) with its context. What it binds is not known. A much larger clonotype is one base distant, so this may be a read error. Authors of the study amplified TCR beta CDR3 regions from RNA transcripts. The study used the HTBI primer set for a first-round RT-PCR of the TCR CDR3. TCRdb redid the calling of the multiplex PCR reads with MiXCR, one entry per CDR3 protein. The data show about 610,000 distinct CDR3 sequences, under 60% seen once. From germline, CDR1 is SGHRS and CDR2 YFSETQ. This CDR3 contains 16 residues. V lost 4 bases and J 0 bases, leaving 16 bases between the germline ends. Thyroid ultrasound, orbital computed tomography, clinical symptoms, and serum thyroxine and TRAb underpinned diagnoses. The data derive from a study of T cells in Graves' hyperthyroidism and ophthalmopathy. Whole-study findings and limits: Researchers report that a 13 V-J model separated ophthalmopathy from stable hyperthyroidism.

Specimen: peripheral blood or thyroid tissue (not recorded which). The sequence was obtained from a woman aged 18-29 years with Graves' hyperthyroidism. V gene TRBV5-1 combines with J gene TRBJ1-1, with D tentatively TRBD1 (5 bases). The DNA of the CDR3 is TGCGCCAGCAGCCTCTCCCCAGGGTTTGTGAACACTGAAGCTTTCTTT. Encoded protein: CASSLSPGFVNTEAFF.